This TCR beta chain was sequenced in a study of T cells in Graves' hyperthyroidism and ophthalmopathy. Study as a whole: Peripheral blood specimens were obtained at initial diagnosis, prior to any treatment.

Orbital computed tomography, thyroid ultrasound, serum thyroxine and TRAb, and clinical symptoms together informed the diagnoses. TCR beta CDR3 region amplification was performed from RNA transcripts. Primed by the HTBI set, a first-round RT-PCR was run on the TCR CDR3. Via MiXCR, TCRdb re-called the multiplex PCR reads, giving one row per CDR3 protein. This table holds over 250,000 distinct CDR3 sequences, approximately 14% found once. Study results and limitations: For ophthalmopathy, model prediction preceded onset by a median approximately 6 months. Most clonotypes that expanded in the thyroid above 0.001 also showed up in blood.

This clonotype was observed at least ten times. Its antigen is undetermined. Sample: blood. The TCR comes from a woman between 40 and 50 years old with Graves' ophthalmopathy.

DNA of the CDR3: TGCAGTGCTAGCGCTGAGACTAGCGGTGAGCAGTTCTTC. This codes for CSASAETSGEQFF. This chain links TRBV20-1 with TRBJ2-1; 9 bases match TRBD2. V lost 3 bases, J lost 9 bases, and 6 bases stayed unmatched. Germline V CDR1 and CDR2: DFQATT, SNEGSKA (reference sequence). This CDR3 region has 13 residues.